A single TCR beta chain is shown here with its context. Per germline, CDR1 SNHLY and CDR2 FYNNEI. V dropped 3 bases and J dropped 4 bases, with 10 bases sitting between them. The CDR3 runs 13 residues. The sample originates from a study of OX40 agonist ivuxolimab in advanced cancers. Some clones are missing from TCRdb's copy, which holds only in-frame ones; the method was immunoSEQ multiplex PCR. The repertoire includes roughly 76,000 clones, roughly 90% of them detected once, and approximately 2.4% sits in the top ten. This chain joins TRBV2 and TRBJ2-7; weak D call: TRBD1 (6 bases). The material was CD4+ or CD8+ T cells sorted from blood, obtained in a trial of the OX40 agonist ivuxolimab. The origin of this receptor is an adult with an advanced solid tumor such as melanoma, head and neck, liver or kidney cancer. CDR3 nucleotide sequence: TGTGCCAGCAGTGATTGGCAGGGGTACGAGCAGTACTTC. The encoded protein is CASSDWQGYEQYF.